A selection of T cell receptor beta chains follows, all from one sample in a study of CD8 T cells in ankylosing spondylitis. TCRdb ran MiXCR on the 5' RACE reads and lists one entry per CDR3 protein. The sample records 700,000 to 850,000 distinct CDR3 sequences, over 9.5% being singletons. The sequenced sample was blood, either unsorted or a sorted T cell fraction (not recorded which). Receptors were obtained from a male donor with ankylosing spondylitis. Each CDR3 is given with its conserved first and last residue. The D gene is left open where the match is weak. The size entry is marked missing in some rows and otherwise reads once, few, many or a size class.

TRBV5-1,many,TRBJ2-2,-,CASSSGVGELFF,TGCGCCAGCAGCTCGGGTGTCGGGGAGCTGTTTTTT
TRBV20-1,few,TRBJ2-7,-,CSARIPISGEQYF,TGCAGTGCTAGAATACCCATCTCGGGGGAGCAGTACTTC
TRBV6-2/TRBV6-3,-,TRBJ1-1,-,CASSSPGPVMTEAFF,TGTGCCAGCAGTTCCCCGGGTCCCGTAATGACTGAAGCTTTCTTT
TRBV20-1,-,TRBJ2-3,-,CSALDIGVDTQYF,TGCAGTGCTCTTGACATCGGAGTGGATACGCAGTATTTT
TRBV10-3,few,TRBJ1-2,-,CATLGGAGAPYGYTF,TGTGCCACCCTCGGAGGGGCAGGGGCCCCCTATGGCTACACCTTC
TRBV6-5,-,TRBJ2-7,-,CARNHYEQYF,TGTGCCAGGAACCACTACGAGCAGTACTTC
TRBV28,few,TRBJ2-3,TRBD1,CASSPGQDFTDTQYF,TGTGCCAGCAGTCCCGGACAGGATTTCACAGATACGCAGTATTTT
TRBV6-2/TRBV6-3,few,TRBJ1-1,-,CASTYWGGPLGTEAFF,TGTGCCAGCACCTACTGGGGAGGGCCTCTGGGGACTGAAGCTTTCTTT
TRBV15,-,TRBJ1-6,-,CATSRDRQGLWSPLHF,TGTGCCACCAGCAGAGATAGGCAGGGCCTGTGGTCACCCCTCCACTTT
TRBV9,-,TRBJ2-6,-,CASSVAGYGANVLTF,TGTGCCAGCAGCGTCGCCGGTTACGGGGCCAACGTCCTGACTTTC
TRBV15,-,TRBJ2-5,-,CATSSGGTKETQYF,TGTGCCACCAGCTCTGGCGGTACTAAAGAGACCCAGTACTTC
TRBV10-3,few,TRBJ1-4,-,CAISENNEKLFF,TGTGCCATCAGCGAGAATAATGAAAAACTGTTTTTT
TRBV4-1,-,TRBJ1-1,-,CASSHPPTETVAFF,TGCGCCAGCAGCCATCCTCCGACCGAGACAGTGGCTTTCTTT
TRBV20-1,-,TRBJ2-1,TRBD2,CSATPMRGGPRNEQFF,TGCAGTGCTACCCCCATGAGGGGAGGGCCGAGGAATGAGCAGTTCTTC
TRBV6-6,many,TRBJ1-1,-,CASSYSVWGGSSNTEAFF,TGTGCCAGCAGTTACTCCGTCTGGGGGGGATCTTCGAACACTGAAGCTTTCTTT
TRBV10-3,-,TRBJ2-1,TRBD2,CAISDGTSGRDEQFF,TGTGCCATCAGTGATGGTACTAGCGGGAGGGATGAGCAGTTCTTC
TRBV12-3/TRBV12-4,-,TRBJ2-5,-,CASSWRRQETQYF,TGTGCCAGCAGCTGGAGACGGCAAGAGACCCAGTACTTC
TRBV5-8,many,TRBJ2-1,TRBD2,CASSLVKWLAGLKQFF,TGTGCCAGCAGCTTGGTTAAGTGGCTAGCGGGACTTAAGCAGTTCTTC
TRBV10-3,few,TRBJ1-6,-,CAIRGIQDSPLHF,TGTGCCATCCGTGGGATCCAGGATTCACCCCTCCACTTT
TRBV29-1,few,TRBJ1-1,-,CSAVRVTEAFF,TGCAGCGCCGTGCGGGTCACTGAAGCTTTCTTT
TRBV24-1,-,TRBJ1-1,-,CATSDPGAGNTEAFF,TGTGCCACCAGTGACCCCGGGGCGGGGAACACTGAAGCTTTCTTT
TRBV15,few,TRBJ2-5,-,CATSRPGPLAQETQYF,TGTGCCACCAGCAGGCCGGGCCCCCTCGCCCAAGAGACCCAGTACTTC
TRBV6-5,few,TRBJ2-7,-,CASSYPGTVGYEQYF,TGTGCCAGCAGTTACCCCGGCACGGTAGGCTACGAGCAGTACTTC
TRBV6-2/TRBV6-3,-,TRBJ2-1,TRBD2,CASSSRGVSYNEQFF,TGTGCCAGCAGTTCCCGGGGGGTCTCCTACAATGAGCAGTTCTTC
TRBV7-2,-,TRBJ2-7,TRBD2,CASSSRGAYEQYF,TGTGCCAGCAGCTCCCGGGGGGCCTACGAGCAGTACTTC
TRBV6-1,-,TRBJ2-7,-,CASGKLRDEQYF,TGTGCCAGCGGAAAACTGCGGGACGAGCAGTACTTC
TRBV2,-,TRBJ1-5,-,CASSVGTSNQPQHF,TGTGCCAGCAGTGTAGGAACTAGCAATCAGCCCCAGCATTTT
TRBV27,few,TRBJ1-6,-,CASSFLRSPLHF,TGTGCCAGCAGTTTCTTACGGTCACCCCTCCACTTT
TRBV20-1,-,TRBJ2-3,-,CSASRGSFSGDTQYF,TGCAGTGCTTCCCGGGGTAGCTTTAGTGGAGATACGCAGTATTTT
TRBV7-9,few,TRBJ1-6,-,CASSLGTGLNNSPLHF,TGTGCCAGCAGCTTAGGCACAGGGCTGAATAATTCACCCCTCCACTTT